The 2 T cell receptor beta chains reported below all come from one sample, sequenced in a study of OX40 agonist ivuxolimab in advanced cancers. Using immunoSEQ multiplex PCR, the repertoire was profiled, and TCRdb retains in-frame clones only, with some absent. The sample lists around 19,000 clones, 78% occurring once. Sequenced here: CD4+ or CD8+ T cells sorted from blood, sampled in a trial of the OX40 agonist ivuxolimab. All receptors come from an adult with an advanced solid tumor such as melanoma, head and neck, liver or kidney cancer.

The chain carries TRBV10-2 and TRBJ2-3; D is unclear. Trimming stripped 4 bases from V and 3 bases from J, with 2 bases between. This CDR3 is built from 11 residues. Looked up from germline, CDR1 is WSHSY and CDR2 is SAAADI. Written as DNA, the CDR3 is TGCGCCAGCAGTGCGACAGATACGCAGTATTTT. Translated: CASSATDTQYF.

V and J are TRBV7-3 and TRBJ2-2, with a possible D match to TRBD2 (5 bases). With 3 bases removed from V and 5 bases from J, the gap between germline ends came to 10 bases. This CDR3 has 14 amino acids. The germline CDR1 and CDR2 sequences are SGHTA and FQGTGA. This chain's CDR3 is CASSFLRGTGELFF. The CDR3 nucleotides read TGTGCCAGCAGCTTCCTCCGGGGAACCGGGGAGCTGTTTTTT.